The sequence of this T cell receptor (beta chain) was determined in a study of blood T cell repertoires in COVID-19. Study-level information: The United States, Italy and Spain were the sources of the acute and convalescent COVID-19 samples.

Sequenced by immunoSEQ multiplex PCR; TCRdb stores in-frame clones only, minus some. Of 300,000 to 450,000 clones in the sample, 85% to 90% were seen once. The sample holds a few counts of this clone. CDR3 length equals 16 residues. Germline CDR1 is SNHLY and CDR2 is FYNNEI. The ends were cut back, 5 bases at V and 6 bases at J, with 19 bases in the middle. Material: PBMCs or T cells enriched from blood (not recorded which). The clonotype comes from a man aged 18 to 30 who had recovered from COVID-19. The genes are TRBV2 and TRBJ2-2; D is unclear. The CDR3 region is CASSLSVPRLSGELFF. In DNA form, the CDR3 reads TGTGCCAGCAGTTTAAGCGTCCCTCGACTGTCCGGGGAGCTGTTTTTT.